Given below is one T cell receptor beta chain in context. The CDR3 totals 17 residues. Germline lookup yields CDR1 GTSNPN and CDR2 SVGIG (reference sequence). V shed 4 bases and J shed 0 bases, with 19 bases lying between them. This sample stems from a study of blood T cell repertoires in COVID-19. For the study at large: Samples representing acute and convalescent COVID-19 were sourced from the United States, Italy and Spain. T cells, B-cell-depleted T cells, or PBMCs provided the cDNA or gDNA that served as material.

In the authors' methods: Nucleated cell counts were estimated from reference gene primer amplification. Only in-frame clones appear in the TCRdb table, and some are missing; sequencing was by immunoSEQ multiplex PCR. Clonal size and the V and J genes are those of that table, whereas D and trimming came from the DNA. In the table there are under 75,000 clones, just over 85% of which are singletons. What was sequenced was peripheral blood. This chain links TRBV30 with TRBJ1-3, with D perhaps TRBD1 (6 bases). The receptor was isolated from a man aged 25-45 years with acute or convalescent COVID-19. The DNA of the CDR3 is TGTGCCTGGACAAGTGTGGGGGGGCTTAGCTCTGGAAACACCATATATTTT. Translating it yields CAWTSVGGLSSGNTIYF.